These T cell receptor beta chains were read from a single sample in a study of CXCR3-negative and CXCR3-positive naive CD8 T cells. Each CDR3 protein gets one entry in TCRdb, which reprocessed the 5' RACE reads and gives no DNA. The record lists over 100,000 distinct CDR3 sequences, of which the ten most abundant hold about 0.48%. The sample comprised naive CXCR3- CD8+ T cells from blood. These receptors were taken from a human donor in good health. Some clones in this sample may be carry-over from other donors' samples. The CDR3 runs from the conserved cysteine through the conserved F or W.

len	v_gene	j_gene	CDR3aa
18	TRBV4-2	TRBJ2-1	CASSQDSEWGSSYNEQFF
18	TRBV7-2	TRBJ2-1	CASSSNPSGRAWGDEQFF
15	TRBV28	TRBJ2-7	CASSLPFGGGYEQYF
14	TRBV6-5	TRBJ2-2	CASSPGLGAGELFF
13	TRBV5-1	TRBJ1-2	CASSFTVHYGYTF
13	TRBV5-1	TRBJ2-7	CASRGQGINEQYF
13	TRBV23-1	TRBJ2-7	CASSRASYYEQYF
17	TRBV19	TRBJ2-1	CASSIGGGGLSYNEQFF
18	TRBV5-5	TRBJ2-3	CASSLVTSGGTSTDTQYF
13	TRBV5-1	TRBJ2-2	CASHEDVAGELFF
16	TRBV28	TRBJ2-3	CASSTLAGGPSDTQYF
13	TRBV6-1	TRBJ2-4	CASSGGTENIQYF
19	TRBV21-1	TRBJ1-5	CASNKKGDGIRVLNQPQHF
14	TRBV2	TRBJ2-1	CAVRGTGYYNEQFF
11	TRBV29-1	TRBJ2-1	CSVDLYNEQFF
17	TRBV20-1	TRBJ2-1	CSAWGEKRGGSYNEQFF
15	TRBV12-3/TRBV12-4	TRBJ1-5	CASSFGAPGNQPQHF
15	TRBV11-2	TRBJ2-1	CASSTGTSGSHEQFF
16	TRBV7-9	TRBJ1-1	CASSLAKKDLDTEAFF
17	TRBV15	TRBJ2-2	CATSLPDKLVGTGELFF
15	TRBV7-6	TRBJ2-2	CASSQGTAGTGELFF
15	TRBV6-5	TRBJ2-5	CASSPSLAVQETQYF
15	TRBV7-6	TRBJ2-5	CASSRAWREAETQYF
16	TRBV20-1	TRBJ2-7	CSARPPGGSDRYEQYF
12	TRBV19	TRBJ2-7	CASSIAGYEQYF
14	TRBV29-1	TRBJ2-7	CSVEAQGRHYEQYF
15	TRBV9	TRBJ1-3	CASSASGASGNTIYF
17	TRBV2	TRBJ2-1	CASSEGPSGTSYNEQFF
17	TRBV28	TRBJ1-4	CASSLGQRQLGDEKLFF
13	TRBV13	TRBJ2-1	CASSPPPKYEQFF
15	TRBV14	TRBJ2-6	CASSPTQSGANVLTF
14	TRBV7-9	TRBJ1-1	CASSPGHPPTEAFF
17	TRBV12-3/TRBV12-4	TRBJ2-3	CASSFYWDGGNTDTQYF
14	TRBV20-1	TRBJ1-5	CSARGLGGNQPQHF
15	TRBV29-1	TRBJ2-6	CSVEGPASGANVLTF
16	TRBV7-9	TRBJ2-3	CASSPILAGSTDTQYF
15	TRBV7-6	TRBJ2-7	CASSGGGRIFYEQYF
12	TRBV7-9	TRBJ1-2	CASSYLDYGYTF
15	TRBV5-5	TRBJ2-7	CASSTSAGVAYEQYF
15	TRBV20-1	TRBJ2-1	CSARALASSYNEQFF
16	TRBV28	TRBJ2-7	CASRNDRVGTTYEQYF
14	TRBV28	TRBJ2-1	CASSLPRREDEQFF
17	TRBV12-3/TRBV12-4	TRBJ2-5	CASSLCDRPRFQETQYF
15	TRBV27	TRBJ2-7	CASSSSGGDSYEQYF
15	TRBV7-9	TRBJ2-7	CASSLTNRDTGEQYF
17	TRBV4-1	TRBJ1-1	CASSQAMGADMNTEAFF
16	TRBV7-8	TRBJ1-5	CASSYRGSEGNQPQHF
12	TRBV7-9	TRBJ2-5	CASTGLQETQYF
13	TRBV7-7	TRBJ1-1	CASSLALNTEAFF
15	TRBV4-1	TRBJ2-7	CASSQVPGKQYEQYF
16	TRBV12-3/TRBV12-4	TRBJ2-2	CASSTRLYPNTGELFF
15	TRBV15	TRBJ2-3	CATSRSGRTTDTQYF
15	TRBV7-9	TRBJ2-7	CASSLDSGQWYEQYF
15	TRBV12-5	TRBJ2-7	CASGSTSGSSYEQYF
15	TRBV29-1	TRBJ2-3	CSVEDGRTTTDTQYF